This TCR beta chain originates from a study of T cell responses to AZD1222 COVID-19 vaccine. The CDR3 runs to 15 residues. Germline V gene data show CDR1 as SGHKS and CDR2 as YYEKEE (reference sequence). Trimming removed 4 bases from V and 2 bases from J, with 16 bases in between. Assay: immunoSEQ multiplex PCR; the TCRdb copy retains only in-frame clones and omits some. The top ten hold approximately 1.5% of the sample, which has 150,000 or so clones, around 92% seen once. The chain uses TRBV5-5 and TRBJ2-7, with D perhaps TRBD1 (7 bases). The receptor comes from an adult in good health. The material was peripheral blood, obtained on day 0 of AZD1222 vaccination. CDR3 nucleotide sequence: TGTGCCAGCAGCCCCCGGAGGGACAGAACCTACGAGCAGTACTTC. This encodes CASSPRRDRTYEQYF.